Listed below are T cell receptor beta chains from one sample, sequenced in a study of response to subunit inactivated influenza vaccine. TCRdb reprocessed the RT-PCR reads via MiXCR and lists one record per CDR3 protein. The sample consists of roughly 650,000 distinct CDR3 sequences, around 13% of them appearing once. The sample in question was PBMCs from blood, obtained less than 15 days before vaccination. These receptor sequences come from a man aged 50-59 years who received an inactivated influenza vaccine. Each CDR3 is given without its conserved first and last residue. Fields, in order: clone size, J gene, V gene, CDR3 protein. The size entry is marked missing in some rows and otherwise reads once, few, many or a size class.

size: few; J: TRBJ2-1; V: TRBV6-1; CDR3: ASSRQGLERGRYNEQF
size: NA; J: TRBJ2-7; V: TRBV25-1; CDR3: ASSGSGTGRYEQY
size: few; J: TRBJ1-5; V: TRBV12-3/TRBV12-4; CDR3: ASTQPGQWQPQH
size: few; J: TRBJ2-2; V: TRBV24-1; CDR3: ATSESGTPGRTGELF
size: few; J: TRBJ2-7; V: TRBV20-1; CDR3: SARDKVTPPYEQY
size: NA; J: TRBJ2-7; V: TRBV7-2; CDR3: ASSENRGYEQY
size: many; J: TRBJ2-3; V: TRBV20-1; CDR3: SARSPGTDTQY
size: NA; J: TRBJ2-1; V: TRBV6-5; CDR3: ASSYAPAGLPNNEQF
size: many; J: TRBJ2-1; V: TRBV11-2; CDR3: ASSSTGRGYNEQF
size: NA; J: TRBJ2-6; V: TRBV11-2; CDR3: ASSSGASGANVLT
size: few; J: TRBJ2-2; V: TRBV2; CDR3: ASSEQTDTGELF
size: NA; J: TRBJ2-1; V: TRBV28; CDR3: ASSLSYGGLGNEQF
size: few; J: TRBJ2-2; V: TRBV24-1; CDR3: ATSDSGTGIITGELF
size: few; J: TRBJ1-3; V: TRBV5-4; CDR3: ASSLEGPFSGNTIY
size: NA; J: TRBJ2-3; V: TRBV4-1; CDR3: ASSQKGLAGGQEKSDTQY
size: few; J: TRBJ2-1; V: TRBV12-3/TRBV12-4; CDR3: ASTLAGPYNEQF
size: many; J: TRBJ2-1; V: TRBV6-2/TRBV6-3; CDR3: ASSYSLGEGDLYNEQF
size: few; J: TRBJ2-3; V: TRBV11-2; CDR3: ASSPRGSGMYTDTQY